This TCR beta chain was recovered during a study of T cell changes during pregnancy in multiple sclerosis. Repertoires were generated with immunoSEQ multiplex PCR, while TCRdb's copy carries only in-frame clones and drops some. The repertoire holds 40,000 or so clones, with 75% to 95% as singletons. The CDR3 has 16 residues. The ends were cut back, 5 bases at V and 6 bases at J, with 20 bases in the middle. Germline lookup yields CDR1 MDHEN and CDR2 SYDVKM. Here the sequenced sample was CD4+ T cells from peripheral blood mononuclear cells, taken in the third trimester of pregnancy. This clonotype was obtained from a female donor with multiple sclerosis, enrolled in a pregnancy study. This chain uses TRBV28 with TRBJ2-1; perhaps TRBD2 as D (6 bases). The CDR3, as DNA: TGTGCCAGCAGTCCCGGGAGAGGGCCGTGGGGCAATGAGCAGTTCTTC. Amino acid sequence: CASSPGRGPWGNEQFF.